These 6 T cell receptor beta chains share one sample of origin, sequenced in a study of blood T cell repertoires in COVID-19 (dated by TCRdb to 2020 to 2022). Libraries came from the immunoSEQ multiplex PCR assay. In its TCRdb copy, this immuneACCESS table keeps in-frame sequences only and misses some clones. Where compared with another copy, unresolved V genes explain less than half of these, and the others have no known cause. Here the sample has 64,000 or so clones; approximately 82% occur a single time. Roughly 12% of the sample rests with the top ten. Specimen: peripheral blood. These receptor sequences come from a man of 80 years or more with acute or convalescent COVID-19.

The V call is TRBV4-1, the J call TRBJ1-5; D is unclear. This CDR3 region has 16 residues. V lost 0 bases, J lost 0 bases, and 9 bases lay in between. CDR1 and CDR2 from the germline V gene are MGHRA and YSYEKL. CDR3 nucleotide sequence: TGCGCCAGCAGCCAAGAACAAGTTTATAGCAATCAGCCCCAGCATTTT. This translates into CASSQEQVYSNQPQHF.

The V call is TRBV6-6, the J call TRBJ1-3; D remains unclear. The CDR3 consists of 14 residues. The germline gives CDR1 MNHNY, CDR2 SVGAGI (reference sequence). V was shortened by 6 bases and J by 0 bases, with 9 bases between the two germline ends. The CDR3 bases are TGTGCCAGCAGGTCAGGCGACTCTGGAAACACCATATATTTT. This codes for CASRSGDSGNTIYF.

The rearrangement joins TRBV2 to TRBJ1-2; D is perhaps TRBD1 (5 bases). Germline CDR1 SNHLY, CDR2 FYNNEI. The CDR3 is 16 amino acids. V lost 5 bases, J lost 4 bases, and 20 bases lay in between. CDR3 bases: TGTGCCAGCAGTCGATCTCCTCAACAGGAGATCTATGGCTACACCTTC. This gives the protein CASSRSPQQEIYGYTF.

The CDR3 sequence: CASSQHVDQGEATF. The CDR3 DNA reads as TGTGCCAGCAGCCAACATGTGGATCAGGGTGAAGCCACCTTC. V and J are TRBV3-1 (or the pseudogene TRBV3-2) and TRBJ1-2, with D tentatively TRBD1 (5 bases). Germline V gene lookup returns CDR1 LGHDT and CDR2 YNNKEL (reference sequence). CDR3 length: 14 residues. V was shortened by 2 bases and J by 13 bases, with 20 bases between the two germline ends.

This sequence joins TRBV14 and TRBJ2-3; 9 nucleotides align to TRBD2. The CDR3 runs 17 residues. Trimming took 0 bases from V and 5 from J; bases not matched to a gene: 9. Looked up from germline, CDR1 is SGHDN and CDR2 is FVKESK. CDR3 in DNA: TGTGCCAGCAGCCAAGACAGCGGGGGGTTCCGGAGAGATACGCAGTATTTT. This gives the protein CASSQDSGGFRRDTQYF.

This chain uses TRBV19 with TRBJ2-7, with TRBD1 matching 7 bases. The trim removed 6 bases at V and 2 bases at J, leaving 10 bases unmatched. The CDR3 loop spans 15 amino acids. From germline, CDR1 is LNHDA and CDR2 SQIVND (reference sequence). The DNA of the CDR3 is TGTGCCAGTAGCTGGGACAGTGGGGGCACCTACGAGCAGTACTTC. Its protein product is CASSWDSGGTYEQYF.